The clone carrying this T cell receptor (beta chain) turned up a few times. The antigen is undetermined. Trimming removed 1 base at V and 7 bases at J, with 15 bases between. The CDR3 is made up of 14 amino acids. In germline, CDR1 is SGHRS, CDR2 YFSETQ. Tagging with unique molecular identifiers was a feature of the TCR beta cDNA libraries. TCRdb re-derived calls from the PCR reads in MiXCR, one entry per CDR3 protein. This sample carries hundreds of thousands of distinct CDR3 sequences, 59% of them seen once, and the ten largest clones take about 11%. The data stem from a study of post-analysis software for immune sequencing data. Study outcomes and limitations: Controls showed lower frequencies than patients for roughly 5 TRBV segments, and TRBV5-6, TRBV5-1 and TRBV20-1 were among these.

This TCR came from a girl aged 2 to 10 with multiple sclerosis. Sample: blood. V usage is TRBV5-1 and J usage is TRBJ2-7; a weak D match, TRBD1 (5 bases). The CDR3 sequence: CASSLTGTVDEQYF. In nucleotides, the CDR3 is TGCGCCAGCAGCTTGACAGGAACCGTTGATGAGCAGTACTTC.